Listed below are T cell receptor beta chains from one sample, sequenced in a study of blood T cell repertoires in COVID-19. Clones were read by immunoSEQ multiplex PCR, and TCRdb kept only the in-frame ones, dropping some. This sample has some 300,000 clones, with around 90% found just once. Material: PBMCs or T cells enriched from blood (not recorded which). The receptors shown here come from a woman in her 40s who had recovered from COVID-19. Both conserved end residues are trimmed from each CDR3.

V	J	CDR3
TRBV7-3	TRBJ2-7	ASSLEAGGSYEQY
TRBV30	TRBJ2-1	AWNSGRAANEQF
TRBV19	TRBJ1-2	ASSLTGTGSYGYT
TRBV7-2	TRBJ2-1	ASSLSFSGVNNEQF
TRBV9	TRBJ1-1	ASSGRLNTEAF
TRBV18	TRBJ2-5	ASSPPGAGGLQETQY
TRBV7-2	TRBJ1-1	ASFSGRANTEAF
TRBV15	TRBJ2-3	ATSRGEGVPDTQY
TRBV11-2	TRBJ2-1	ASSLQLAGEQF
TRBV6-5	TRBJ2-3	ASTLDSRTDTQY
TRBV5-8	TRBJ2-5	ASSSGLAGSQETQY
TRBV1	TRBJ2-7	TSSRVALQY
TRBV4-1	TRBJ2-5	ASSQDGGGRQETQY
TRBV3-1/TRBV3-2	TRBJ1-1	ASSSRGQNTEAF
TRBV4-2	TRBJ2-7	ASSHITGTGVSYEQY
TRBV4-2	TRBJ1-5	ASSQDKVQGVNQPQH
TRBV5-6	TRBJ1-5	ASSLYRQPQH
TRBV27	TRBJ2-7	ASPPPGTQGSYEQY
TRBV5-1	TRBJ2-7	ASSAGAGWSYEQY
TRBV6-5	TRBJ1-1	ASSSEVNRGTEAF
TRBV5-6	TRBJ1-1	ASSLGGTHTEAF
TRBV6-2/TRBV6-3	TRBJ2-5	ASSTSGGGGETQY